These 12 T cell receptor beta chains were all obtained from the same sample, sequenced in a study of cytomegalovirus exposure and HLA in healthy donors (dated 2017 in TCRdb). Library generation was performed with the immunoSEQ multiplex PCR assay. For the multiplex PCR, a mixture combining 60 forward primers for TCR Vbeta segments and 13 reverse primers for TCR Jbeta segments was used. The immuneACCESS repertoire file appears here via TCRdb, limited to in-frame rearrangements. These files lack a portion of the clones; in checked studies, under half of the deficit traces to unresolved V genes, and the cause of the others is not known. Counted in this sample were 50,000 to 70,000 clones; 70% to 90% of them appeared once. Jointly, the top ten make up roughly 5.7% of the sample. Input material: PBMCs. Source of these receptors: a male donor in good health and CMV-seronegative.

With respect to this clone: At one end the junction does not follow the germline gene, possibly because of a read error. Distinct nucleotide sequences in the sample also encode this CDR3. The chain links TRBV9 to TRBJ1-1; 7 bases fit TRBD1. This CDR3 is 14 amino acids long. In germline, CDR1 is SGDLS, CDR2 YYNGEE. The CDR3 DNA reads as TGTGCCAGCAGCGAGGGGACAGTGTACACTGAAGCTTTCTTC. This codes for CASSEGTVYTEAFF.

The V and J genes are TRBV5-4 and TRBJ2-3; 12 bases agree with TRBD2. V shed 4 bases, J shed 2 bases, and the junction held 8 bases outside the gene matches. The length of the CDR3 is 17 residues. Germline CDR1 SGHNT, CDR2 YYREEE (reference sequence). CDR3 amino acids: CASSPRTSGAITDTQYF. The CDR3 bases are TGTGCCAGCAGCCCGCGGACTAGCGGGGCGATCACAGATACGCAGTATTTT.

This rearrangement joins TRBV4-1 to TRBJ1-5; D gene unclear. V lost 0 bases and J 9 bases, leaving 9 bases between the germline ends. Germline V gives CDR1 MGHRA, CDR2 YSYEKL. The CDR3 has 13 residues. CDR3 sequence (DNA): TGCGCCAGCAGCCAAGAGTCGGGTAGGCCCCAGCATTTT. Translated: CASSQESGRPQHF.

The chain recombines TRBV27 with TRBJ1-5; TRBD1 is a possible D gene (5 bases). With 7 bases removed from V and 6 bases from J, the gap between germline ends came to 13 bases. Germline V gene sequence: CDR1 MNHEY, CDR2 SMNVEV (reference sequence). There are 13 residues in the CDR3. This CDR3 is CASTPGGGQPQHF. CDR3 sequence (DNA): TGTGCCAGCACCCCTGGGGGGGGTCAGCCCCAGCATTTT.

The chain recombines TRBV11-2 with TRBJ1-2; D is perhaps TRBD1 (5 bases). This CDR3 is built from 15 residues. V lost 0 bases and J 0 bases, leaving 8 bases between the germline ends. In germline, CDR1 is SGHAT, CDR2 FQNNGV. The CDR3 spells CASSLETEPNYGYTF. Written as DNA, the CDR3 is TGTGCCAGCAGCTTAGAGACAGAACCTAACTATGGCTACACCTTC.

The rearrangement joins TRBV4-2 to TRBJ1-4; TRBD1 agrees at 7 bases. V lost 1 base and J lost 3; bases outside the gene matches: 8. Germline-derived CDR1 and CDR2 are LGHNA and YNFKEQ. The CDR3 extends over 17 amino acids. CDR3 amino acids: CASSQGPGGQPNEKLFF. CDR3 nucleotides: TGTGCCAGCAGCCAAGGGCCAGGGGGACAGCCTAATGAAAAACTGTTTTTT.

Only a few counts were recorded for this clone. This chain links TRBV10-3 with TRBJ1-1; D possibly corresponds to TRBD1 (5 bases). Germline-derived CDR1 and CDR2 are ENHRY and SYGVKD. Trimming pared 6 bases from V and 1 base from J, leaving 12 bases between. The CDR3 has 14 residues. CDR3 region: CAIRKDNENTEAFF. The DNA of the CDR3 is TGTGCCATCAGAAAGGACAACGAGAACACTGAAGCTTTCTTT.

The genes are TRBV6-5 and TRBJ2-3, with D maybe TRBD2 (5 bases). Germline CDR1 and CDR2: MNHEY and SVGAGI. V lost 5 bases and J 6 bases, leaving 18 bases between the germline ends. This CDR3 is built from 15 residues. The CDR3 DNA sequence: TGTGCCAGCAGTAGAGGAGTTCTAGCCGGTGATACGCAGTATTTT. Its translation: CASSRGVLAGDTQYF.

The J gene is TRBJ1-5, the V gene TRBV11-2; no clear D gene. The CDR3 loop spans 13 amino acids. The germline gives CDR1 SGHAT, CDR2 FQNNGV. V lost 0 bases and J lost 5, with 5 bases in between. The CDR3 region is CASSLDIDQPQHF. The CDR3 DNA reads as TGTGCCAGCAGCTTAGATATAGATCAGCCCCAGCATTTT.

The chain uses TRBV30 and TRBJ2-7, with TRBD1 as a possible D gene (6 bases). In germline, CDR1 is GTSNPN, CDR2 SVGIG (reference sequence). The CDR3 sequence is 16 residues long. Trimming removed 1 base at V and 7 bases at J, with 23 bases between. The DNA for the CDR3 is TGTGCCTGGAGTGATTCCGGGACACGATTCGAAAAGGAGCAGTACTTC. This encodes CAWSDSGTRFEKEQYF.

The chain uses TRBV5-4 and TRBJ1-2; tentatively, D is TRBD1 (6 bases). The V gene's germline CDR1 is SGHNT and CDR2 YYREEE (reference sequence). Trimming shortened V by 4 bases and J by 2 bases, and 15 bases separated the two germline ends. There are 15 residues in the CDR3. The CDR3 reads CASSLGQTRNYGYTF. CDR3 coding DNA: TGTGCCAGCAGCCTAGGACAGACGAGAAACTATGGCTACACCTTC. The entire variable domain, with the rest obtained from reference TRBV5-4 and TRBJ1-2, is as follows: ETGVTQSPTHLIKTRGQQVTLRCSSQSGHNTVSWYQQALGQGPQFIFQYYREEENGRGNFPPRFSGLQFPNYSSELNVNALELDDSALYLCASSLGQTRNYGYTFGSGTRLTVV.

The genes are TRBV7-8 and TRBJ2-2, with 10 bases aligning to TRBD1. The CDR3 is 16 residues long. CDR1 SGHVS and CDR2 FQNEAQ come from the germline V gene. Trimming removed 5 bases from V and 3 bases from J; junction bases left unmatched: 6. The CDR3 DNA sequence: TGTGCCAGCAGCCGCGGGACAGGGGATCACACCGGGGAGCTGTTTTTT. Its protein product is CASSRGTGDHTGELFF. Drawing the rest from reference TRBV7-8 and TRBJ2-2, the complete variable domain is GAGVSQSPRYKVAKRGQDVALRCDPISGHVSLFWYQQALGQGPEFLTYFQNEAQLDKSGLPSDRFFAERPEGSVSTLKIQRTQQEDSAVYLCASSRGTGDHTGELFFGEGSRLTVL.